This TCR beta chain stems from a study of Ad26.COV2.S vaccination and SARS-CoV-2 variants. Turning to the study itself: Trial arm assignment for the donor was COV1001 Ad26.COV2.S.

Measured with immunoSEQ multiplex PCR; TCRdb has only the in-frame clones, and not every one. The table includes about 420,000 clones, over 75% detected once. The CDR3 length is 15 residues. Germline trimming cut 5 bases from V and 5 bases from J; bases unmatched to any gene: 7. Germline loops: CDR1 LNHNV, CDR2 YYDKDF (reference sequence). Notes on this clone: Antigen specificity is unknown.

General study findings and limits: Spike-specific TCR breadth was greater in vaccine than placebo recipients. Researchers reported similar non-spike TCR breadth in vaccine and placebo recipients.

Treatment here: 19 received Ad26.COV2.S at low or high dose, single or two shots; 5 received placebo; per-sample allocation not given. All samples were drawn on day 63, counting from the first vaccine or placebo injection. Sequenced material: peripheral blood, taken in a trial of Ad26.COV2.S vaccine versus placebo. This TCR derives from a person between 18 and 59 years old who received the Ad26.COV2.S COVID-19 vaccine or a placebo. The rearrangement joins TRBV15 to TRBJ2-7; 12 nucleotides align to TRBD1. The CDR3 region has the DNA TGTGCCACCAGCTACCGGGACAGGGGGCTAAACGAGCAGTACTTC. Its translation: CATSYRDRGLNEQYF.